This is a list of T cell receptor beta chains from one sample in a study of T-cell memory formation after mild COVID-19. A single record per CDR3 protein comes from TCRdb applying MiXCR to the 5' RACE reads. Counted here are about 400,000 distinct CDR3 sequences, about 16% occurring once; the ten biggest clones make up 20% to 25%. Sequenced input: PBMCs or a T cell subset sorted from them (not recorded which). The receptor source for this set is a man between 18 and 35 years old who had mild COVID-19 (a few samples of this study predate the infection). Cell type and time point are not known. The conserved cysteine and the conserved F or W are not part of the CDR3 here. Fields, in order: J gene, V gene, CDR3 protein.

TRBJ1-1,TRBV15,ATSSDRGRNTEAF
TRBJ1-2,TRBV12-3/TRBV12-4,ASSFRGHGYT
TRBJ1-5,TRBV6-1,ASSEGGAGNQPQH
TRBJ1-1,TRBV5-6,ASSFAGTGRGNTEAF
TRBJ2-3,TRBV27,ASSPNSGVLTDTQY
TRBJ2-5,TRBV7-2,ARLSDRQETQY
TRBJ2-7,TRBV9,ASSGRDGTYEQY
TRBJ2-1,TRBV11-2,ASSPLGGRSFYEQF
TRBJ1-2,TRBV6-5,ASSPLGDGYGYT
TRBJ2-7,TRBV5-1,ASSSPGQRYEQY
TRBJ2-2,TRBV20-1,SAAGTTNTGELF
TRBJ2-2,TRBV28,ASQVGTGELF
TRBJ1-1,TRBV4-3,ASSPGPGKNTEAF
TRBJ2-5,TRBV11-2,ASSPPEGLVYQETQY
TRBJ1-6,TRBV7-9,ASSLAASPLH
TRBJ2-7,TRBV3-1,ASSETVSYEQY
TRBJ2-5,TRBV18,ASSPTASETQY